This T cell receptor beta chain emerged from a study of human versus mouse CDR3 diversity and MHC coevolution (dated by TCRdb to the late 2010s). Study-level background: According to reports, the immunoSEQ assay can detect one in 200,000 T cells and keeps multiplex PCR amplification bias to a minimum. Across mouse and human samples, the number of valid reads per sample ranged from roughly 5.5 x 10^6 to 1.7 x 10^7. Repertoires of human naive CD4 T cells were used as a reference for TCR selection on multiple MHC II alleles and were compared against human-TCR-locus transgenic mice carrying single MHC II. The human cohort was made up of three healthy volunteer blood donors, who at collection were aged 30 to 40, 40 to 50 and 60 to 70, one donor in each range. Points the paper makes about the study in general: On average, humans had more CDR3 deletions and insertions than mice, indicating greater exonuclease and TdT activity. Because human T cells were selected on more than five MHC II alleles, repertoire diversity in humans and mice was not considered directly comparable. Among all compared groups, two of the three human donors had the lowest clonal inequality scores. The largest TCR beta repertoire, approximately 1.7 million clonotypes, was estimated by iCHAO1 for humans, a finding likely attributable to selection by multiple MHC II molecules.

A remark on this clone: No cognate antigen has been identified for it. Qualities for individual bases were not recorded, and no much larger clone is one base off.

The QIAGEN blood and tissue kit was used to extract genomic DNA from sorted cells, and the DNA was quantified on a NanoDrop 1000. TCR alpha and beta chains were deep sequenced and quantified on the immunoSEQ platform using multiplex PCR of genomic DNA. In the paper's pipeline: TCR sequences were annotated using IMGT gene and region definitions. Out-of-frame rearrangements were used as a proxy for the preselection repertoire and compared with in-frame clonotypes. The iCHAO1 estimator supplied with the immunoSEQ platform was used to estimate repertoire size. A Gini index, which is based on the Lorenz curve, was applied to in-frame amino acid clonotypes to measure clonal inequality. The intersect function in the R package tcR was used to count shared clonotypes, while the Jaccard index served to score similarity. Principal component analysis of V, J and V-J usage frequencies was run with the R prcomp function without normalization. Here the immuneACCESS table is served through TCRdb, limited to in-frame sequences with V and J called. Missing clones are a known gap in these copies; in checked studies unresolved V genes cover under half, and the rest lacks a known reason. V and J calls and clone size follow that table, whereas D and trimming were derived from the DNA. For this sample the table gives tens of thousands of clones, of which approximately 94% were detected only once. Around 18% of the sample is taken by the ten largest.

The CDR3 has 14 amino acids, counting the end cysteine and phenylalanine. The CDR3 DNA has 42 bases and is translated from base 1. For CDR1 and CDR2, the germline V gene lists MNHEY and SVGAGI. Trimming accounts for 7 bases at V and 6 bases at J, while the number of junction bases matched to no gene is 7. Naive CD4 T cells, defined as CD45RO-negative and CD62L-positive, were isolated from PBMCs by fluorescence-activated cell sorting. Each donor gave approximately 50 ml of fresh peripheral blood, from which PBMCs were isolated by Ficoll density centrifugation. All samples were sorted on a FACSAria III instrument and reached purity above 85%.

This receptor was identified in a person in their sixties or seventies in good health. In this chain, TRBV6-5 is recombined with TRBJ2-1; a stretch of 9 junction bases matches TRBD2. The sequenced material came from naive CD4+ T cells from blood. Read against the paper, the sample's cell subset or site label means: CD45RO-negative CD62L-positive naive CD4 T cells. The DNA sequence follows: TGTGCCAGCAAGACTAGCGGAGTCGTCAATGAGCAGTTCTTC. Translated, it reads CASKTSGVVNEQFF.